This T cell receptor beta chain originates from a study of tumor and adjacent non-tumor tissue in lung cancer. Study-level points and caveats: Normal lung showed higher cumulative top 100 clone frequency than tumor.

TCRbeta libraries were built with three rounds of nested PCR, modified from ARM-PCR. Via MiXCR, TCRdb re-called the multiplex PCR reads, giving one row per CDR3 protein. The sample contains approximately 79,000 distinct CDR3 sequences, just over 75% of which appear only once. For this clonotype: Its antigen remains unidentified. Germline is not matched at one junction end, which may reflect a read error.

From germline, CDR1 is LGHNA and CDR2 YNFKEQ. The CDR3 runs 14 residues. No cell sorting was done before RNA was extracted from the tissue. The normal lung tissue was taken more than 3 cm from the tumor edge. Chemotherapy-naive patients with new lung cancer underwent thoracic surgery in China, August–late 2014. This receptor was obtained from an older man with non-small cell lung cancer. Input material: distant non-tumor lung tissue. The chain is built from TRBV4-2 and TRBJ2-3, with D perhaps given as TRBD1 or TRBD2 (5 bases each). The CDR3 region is CTSSRGAVTDTQYF. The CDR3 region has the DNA TGTACCAGTTCGAGAGGGGCTGTGACAGATACGCAGTATTTT.